This record covers a single T cell receptor (beta chain). Its specific antigen is unknown. Per-base qualities were not stored, and no clone one base away is much larger. TCRbeta CDR3 regions were amplified from genomic DNA using the immunoSEQ Assay, a bias-controlled multiplex PCR. Under the source paper's analysis protocol: The number of nucleated cells in each sample was estimated by amplification of reference gene primers within the assay. To quantify the absolute abundance of each unique TCRbeta CDR3 rearrangement, sequence reads were collapsed and filtered. For each sample, productive Simpson clonality was calculated by taking the square root of Simpson's diversity index across productive rearrangements. TCRdb stores this immuneACCESS table with in-frame sequences only. Part of the clones is absent; in the studies checked, under half of the shortfall reflects unresolved V genes, and no reason is known for the rest. V and J calls and clone size follow that table, whereas D and trimming were derived from the DNA. This sample holds approximately 350,000 clones; around 83% were observed only once. In total, the top ten clones hold 2.5% to 3% of the sample.

The data originate from a study of blood T cell repertoires in COVID-19 (dated by TCRdb to 2020 to 2021). Regarding the study in general: Samples from collaborators originated in the United States, Italy and Spain and spanned both the acute and convalescent phases of COVID-19. The material from the prospective study consisted of cDNA or gDNA derived from T cells, B-cell-depleted T cells, or PBMCs. The dataset comprised deeply sampled blood TCRbeta repertoires from subjects exposed to, actively infected with, or recovered from COVID-19. The repertoires were made available in a free public database intended to serve as a resource for research on the immune response to SARS-CoV-2. The samples were drawn from the first 160 participants of the ongoing ImmuneRACE study and from 1,254 subjects provided by 6 global collaborators. The sample metadata nearly always contained a de-identified subject ID, COVID-19 status, age in years and sex. Where HLA class I and class II types were available, the types were taken from metadata supplied by the sample provider, not from assay-based typing. The full study reports these points: How much clinical and demographic metadata was included differed by source and by participant, and the metadata was provided uncurated.

Collaborating institutions collected whole blood in K2EDTA tubes following their own protocols. For TCRbeta analysis, collaborators shipped samples as frozen whole blood, isolated PBMCs, or DNA extracted from either of those sample types. The CDR3 runs 14 residues from the cysteine to the phenylalanine. The CDR3 DNA has 42 bases and is translated from base 1. The germline V gene specifies SGDLS as CDR1 and YYNGEE as CDR2. Trimming costs V 2 bases and J 7 bases, and their ends lie 12 bases apart. This sequence originates from a man in his thirties or forties with active or convalescent COVID-19. In this chain, TRBV9 is recombined with TRBJ1-4; TRBD1 is a possible D gene, resting on 5 matching bases. The sample comprised peripheral blood. This receptor has the CDR3 CASSVGTPGEKLFF. The DNA sequence is given as TGTGCCAGCAGCGTCGGGACTCCCGGTGAAAAACTGTTTTTT. Joined to the reference TRBV9 and TRBJ1-4 proteins, this CDR3 gives the full variable domain: DSGVTQTPKHLITATGQRVTLRCSPRSGDLSVYWYQQSLDQGLQFLIQYYNGEERAKGNILERFSAQQFPDLHSELNLSSLELGDSALYFCASSVGTPGEKLFFGSGTQLSVL.